This TCR beta chain stems from a study of blood T cell repertoires in COVID-19. The overall study: Samples of COVID-19 (acute and convalescent) were obtained from the United States, Italy and Spain. Sample material is recorded as cDNA or gDNA derived from T cells, B-cell-depleted T cells, or PBMCs.

CDR1 is LNHDA, CDR2 SQIVND, per germline (reference sequence). The V and J ends lost 5 bases and 5 bases, in that order; junction bases with no gene match: 10. The length of the CDR3 is 15 residues. Source study methods: Amplifying reference gene primers gave estimates of nucleated cell counts. Sequencing used immunoSEQ multiplex PCR; TCRdb keeps in-frame clones, though not all of them. V and J calls and clone size come straight from that table; D and trimming were deduced from the DNA. The sample contains 200,000 to 250,000 clones, about nine tenths of which appear only once. This clone came up once.

This sequence joins TRBV19 and TRBJ1-1; 8 nucleotides align to TRBD1. Sequenced: peripheral blood. The sequence derives from a man aged 60-69 years who had recovered from COVID-19. The CDR3 here is CASSEGWTGRTEAFF. CDR3 nucleotides: TGTGCCAGTAGTGAGGGGTGGACAGGGCGAACTGAAGCTTTCTTT.